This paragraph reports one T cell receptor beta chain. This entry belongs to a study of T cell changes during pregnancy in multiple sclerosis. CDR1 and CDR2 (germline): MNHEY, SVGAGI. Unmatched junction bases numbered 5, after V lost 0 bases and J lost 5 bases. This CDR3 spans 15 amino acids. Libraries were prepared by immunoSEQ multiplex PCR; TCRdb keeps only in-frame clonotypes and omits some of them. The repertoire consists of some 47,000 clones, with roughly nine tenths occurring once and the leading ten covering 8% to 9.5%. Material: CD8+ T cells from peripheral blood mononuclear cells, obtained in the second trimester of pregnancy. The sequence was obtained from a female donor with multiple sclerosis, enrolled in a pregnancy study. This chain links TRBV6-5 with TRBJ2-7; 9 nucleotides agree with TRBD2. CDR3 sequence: CASSYSSSGGNEQYF. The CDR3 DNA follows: TGTGCCAGCAGTTACTCGAGTAGCGGGGGCAACGAGCAGTACTTC.